A single sample is the source of the 27 T cell receptor beta chains below, sequenced in a study of blood T cell repertoires in COVID-19. Assay: immunoSEQ multiplex PCR; the TCRdb copy retains only in-frame clones and omits some. The profile shows about 170,000 clones, about four fifths of them singletons. Sequencing was carried out using peripheral blood. The receptors were gathered from an elderly woman with COVID-19, enrolled during active disease.

This clone was observed once. The J gene is TRBJ2-5, the V gene TRBV3-1 (or the pseudogene TRBV3-2); the D gene is possibly TRBD2 (5 bases). The CDR3 consists of 11 residues. Germline lookup yields CDR1 LGHDT and CDR2 YNNKEL (reference sequence). Trimming removed 3 bases from V and 8 bases from J, with 7 bases in between. CDR3 DNA: TGTGCCAGCAGCCAGAGGGTTACCCAGTACTTC. As protein: CASSQRVTQYF.

This chain connects TRBV5-6 to TRBJ2-5; weak D call: TRBD1 (6 bases). Germline lookup yields CDR1 SGHDT and CDR2 YYEEEE. V lost 0 bases to trimming and J lost 3 bases, with 12 bases between them. This CDR3 is built from 15 residues. CDR3 DNA: TGTGCCAGCAGCTTGGTAGGACAGACTAAAGAGACCCAGTACTTC. It is translated as CASSLVGQTKETQYF.

The chain combines TRBV2 with TRBJ2-2, with 8 bases fitting TRBD2. CDR3 length: 18 residues. CDR1 SNHLY and CDR2 FYNNEI come from the germline V gene. Unmatched junction bases numbered 11, after V lost 5 bases and J lost 0 bases. CDR3 sequence: CASSRTSPDSANTGELFF. In DNA, the CDR3 is TGTGCCAGCAGTCGGACTAGCCCCGATTCCGCGAACACCGGGGAGCTGTTTTTT.

The J gene is TRBJ2-2, the V gene TRBV12-3 or TRBV12-4; no firm D call. V was pared by 3 bases and J by 7 bases, with 3 bases between. This CDR3 is 11 amino acids long. CDR3 in DNA: TGTGCCAGCAGTTTTATCGGGGAGCTGTTTTTT. It is translated as CASSFIGELFF.

The chain joins TRBV5-1 to TRBJ2-5; 15 bases map to TRBD2. After removal of 3 bases from V and 6 bases from J, the junction contained 6 bases not matched to a gene. The CDR3 consists of 16 residues. The V gene's germline CDR1 is SGHRS and CDR2 YFSETQ. The CDR3 loop reads CASSSWTSGRGQTQYF. CDR3 coding DNA: TGCGCCAGCAGCTCCTGGACTAGCGGGAGGGGCCAGACCCAGTACTTC.

The chain has TRBV5-4 and TRBJ1-2; possibly TRBD1 for D (5 bases). This CDR3 spans 14 amino acids. Trimming removed 0 bases at V and 6 bases at J, with 12 bases between. The V gene's germline CDR1 is SGHNT and CDR2 YYREEE (reference sequence). In DNA form, the CDR3 reads TGTGCCAGCAGCTTGGTTCAGGGCAAGGATGGCTACACCTTC. As protein: CASSLVQGKDGYTF.

V and J are TRBV4-1 and TRBJ2-2; 8 bases are a match to TRBD2. The length of the CDR3 is 19 residues. The ends lost 1 base at V and 0 bases at J; junction bases unmatched: 10. CDR1 MGHRA and CDR2 YSYEKL come from the germline V gene. CDR3 in DNA: TGCGCCAGCAGCCAAGTTAGGATAGCGGGAACGGCGAACACCGGGGAGCTGTTTTTT. Translating it yields CASSQVRIAGTANTGELFF.

This clone was recorded only once. V and J are TRBV10-3 and TRBJ2-3, with 8 bases aligning to TRBD1. Germline CDR1 and CDR2: ENHRY and SYGVKD. The CDR3 length is 18 residues. Unmatched junction bases numbered 14, after V lost 6 bases and J lost 0 bases. The CDR3 region has the DNA TGTGCCATCAGACCCGGACAGGGCCGCGGGATTAGCACAGATACGCAGTATTTT. Protein: CAIRPGQGRGISTDTQYF.

CDR3 region: CASSSLRPETVINEKLFF. The CDR3 DNA reads as TGTGCCAGCAGTTCATTACGCCCCGAGACAGTTATTAATGAAAAACTGTTTTTT. The chain has TRBV28 and TRBJ1-4, with TRBD1 as a possible D gene (5 bases). This CDR3 region has 18 residues. In germline, CDR1 is MDHEN, CDR2 SYDVKM. V was clipped by 4 bases and J by 4 bases, with 22 bases between them.

The chain carries TRBV7-9 and TRBJ1-1; 10 nucleotides line up with TRBD1. The CDR3 length is 15 residues. The junction had 7 bases not matched to a gene; V was cut back by 3 bases and J by 6 bases. CDR1 and CDR2 (germline): SEHNR, FQNEAQ (reference sequence). CDR3 loop: CASSFPTGGIPEAFF. For the CDR3, the DNA is TGTGCCAGCAGCTTTCCGACAGGGGGCATTCCTGAAGCTTTCTTT.

This CDR3 reads CASSLSRDEQFF. CDR3 DNA: TGTGCCAGCAGTTTATCCCGGGATGAGCAGTTCTTC. The gene calls are TRBV27 and TRBJ2-1; D is ambiguous. This CDR3 contains 12 residues. Trimming cost V 0 bases and J 8 bases, with 5 bases left between them. From germline, CDR1 is MNHEY and CDR2 SMNVEV (reference sequence).

The J gene is TRBJ1-1, the V gene TRBV30; the match to TRBD1 covers 7 bases. The V gene end was trimmed by 0 bases and the J gene end by 7 bases; junction bases not matched to a gene: 8. This CDR3 is 14 amino acids long. Germline V gene sequence: CDR1 GTSNPN, CDR2 SVGIG (reference sequence). CDR3: CAWSVQGGAVEAFF. The CDR3 nucleotides read TGTGCCTGGAGTGTACAAGGGGGCGCAGTTGAAGCTTTCTTT.

The rearrangement links TRBV11-3 to TRBJ1-1; no clear D gene. The CDR3 extends over 14 amino acids. Germline CDR1 SGHNT, CDR2 YENEEA. V lost 5 bases and J lost 8, with 18 bases in between. This chain's CDR3 is CASSLGRGVGEAFF. The CDR3 DNA is TGTGCCAGCAGCCTAGGACGGGGTGTGGGAGAAGCTTTCTTT.

For the CDR3, the DNA is TGTGCCTGGAGTTGGCAGCAAGAGACCCAGTACTTC. It codes for CAWSWQQETQYF. The chain carries TRBV30 and TRBJ2-5; no clear D gene. The germline gives CDR1 GTSNPN, CDR2 SVGIG (reference sequence). The CDR3 covers 12 residues. The V gene lost 2 bases and the J gene lost 2 bases, with 6 bases spanning the gap. The complete variable domain, with remaining parts taken from reference TRBV30 and TRBJ2-5, reads SQTIHQWPATLVQPVGSPLSLECTVEGTSNPNLYWYRQAAGRGLQLLFYSVGIGQISSEVPQNLSASRPQDRQFILSSKKLLLSDSGFYLCAWSWQQETQYFGPGTRLLVL.

J is TRBJ2-7 and V is TRBV6-5, with TRBD1 identical over 7 bases. V trimming: 6 bases; J trimming: 3 bases; junction bases outside the gene matches: 8. CDR1 and CDR2 (germline): MNHEY, SVGAGI. The CDR3 runs to 14 residues. The CDR3 DNA is TGTGCCAGCAGCCCCTATGACAGGGACTACGAGCAGTACTTC. It translates to CASSPYDRDYEQYF.

The V and J genes are TRBV18 and TRBJ1-5; D is undetermined. CDR1 KGHSH and CDR2 LQKENI come from the germline V gene. Trimming left V 0 bases short and J 0 bases short, with 12 bases between. CDR3 length: 17 amino acids. CDR3 sequence reads: CASSPPAGTHSNQPQHF. The CDR3 DNA reads as TGTGCCAGCTCACCACCGGCGGGAACGCATAGCAATCAGCCCCAGCATTTT.

The V gene is TRBV7-9, the J gene TRBJ2-4; D is possibly TRBD2 (6 bases). V dropped 6 bases and J dropped 3 bases, with 15 bases sitting between them. The CDR3 spans 15 residues. In germline, CDR1 is SEHNR, CDR2 FQNEAQ (reference sequence). CDR3 sequence: CASRPPRGGKNIQYF. The DNA for the CDR3 is TGTGCCAGCAGGCCGCCGAGGGGAGGCAAAAACATTCAGTACTTC.

The V call is TRBV27, the J call TRBJ2-1; 16 bases are shared with TRBD2. The CDR3 extends over 18 amino acids. The ends lost 2 bases at V and 4 bases at J; junction bases unmatched: 5. Germline V gene lookup returns CDR1 MNHEY and CDR2 SMNVEV (reference sequence). CDR3 DNA: TGTGCCAGCAGTTTAACGGGACTAGCGGGAGGGATATACAATGAGCAGTTCTTC. Translated: CASSLTGLAGGIYNEQFF.

V usage is TRBV2 and J usage is TRBJ2-2; D remains ambiguous. V shed 4 bases and J shed 1 base, with 10 bases lying between them. The CDR3 length is 15 residues. Germline-derived CDR1 and CDR2 are SNHLY and FYNNEI. The CDR3 protein is CASSVGQMNTGELFF. The CDR3 DNA is TGTGCCAGCAGTGTGGGCCAGATGAACACCGGGGAGCTGTTTTTT.

V gene TRBV5-4 combines with J gene TRBJ2-5; 7 nucleotides align to TRBD2. From germline, CDR1 is SGHNT and CDR2 YYREEE (reference sequence). The CDR3 runs 15 residues. The V and J ends lost 0 bases and 1 base, in that order; junction bases with no gene match: 3. This CDR3 is CASSLELAAQETQYF. CDR3 DNA: TGTGCCAGCAGCTTGGAGCTAGCGGCCCAAGAGACCCAGTACTTC.

This chain links TRBV3-1 (or the pseudogene TRBV3-2) with TRBJ2-5, with 8 bases matching TRBD1. The length of the CDR3 is 14 residues. Trimming at V came to 2 bases and at J to 5 bases, leaving 4 bases not matched to a gene. Germline values: CDR1 LGHDT, CDR2 YNNKEL (reference sequence). CDR3 amino acids: CASSQRRGLETQYF. CDR3 DNA sequence: TGTGCCAGCAGCCAACGCAGGGGGCTTGAGACCCAGTACTTC.

The CDR3 coding sequence is TGTGCCAGCAGTTCGTACCAAGAGACCCAGTACTTC. It yields the protein CASSSYQETQYF. The chain has TRBV6-5 and TRBJ2-5; no firm D call. V lost 4 bases and J lost 0, with 3 bases in between. Germline CDR1 MNHEY, CDR2 SVGAGI. This CDR3 region has 12 residues.

The CDR3 spells CATSRDLGGGIETQYF. CDR3 sequence (DNA): TGTGCCACCAGCAGAGATCTGGGGGGGGGCATAGAGACCCAGTACTTC. This chain links TRBV15 with TRBJ2-5, with D possibly matching TRBD2 (7 bases). The germline V gene encodes CDR1 LNHNV and CDR2 YYDKDF (reference sequence). The CDR3 runs 16 residues. Trimming took off 0 bases at V and 4 bases at J, with 15 bases between the two ends.

This sequence joins TRBV14 and TRBJ2-4; possibly TRBD2 for D (6 bases). Germline CDR1 is SGHDN and CDR2 is FVKESK. The CDR3 runs 13 residues. Between the trimmed V and J ends, which lost 0 bases and 6 bases, there was a span of 6 bases. CDR3 in DNA: TGTGCCAGCAGCCAAGAGCGGGGAAACATTCAGTACTTC. It specifies CASSQERGNIQYF.

V is TRBV21-1 and J is TRBJ1-2. TRBV21-1 is assigned pseudogene status. This CDR3 has 12 residues. The CDR3 loop reads CARGGTNYGYTF. The CDR3 DNA follows: TGTGCCAGGGGGGGGACTAACTATGGCTACACCTTC.

The genes are TRBV5-1 and TRBJ1-1; D unresolved. CDR1 SGHRS and CDR2 YFSETQ come from the germline V gene. V lost 1 base and J lost 0, with 7 bases in between. The CDR3 runs 14 residues. In DNA, the CDR3 is TGCGCCAGCAGCTTGTTGGGCCTGAACACTGAAGCTTTCTTT. Translating it yields CASSLLGLNTEAFF.

J is TRBJ1-2 and V is TRBV12-3 or TRBV12-4, with a possible D match to TRBD1 (6 bases). V was trimmed by 2 bases and J by 8 bases, leaving 9 bases between them. The CDR3 has 12 amino acids. The CDR3 nucleotides read TGTGCCAGCAGTTTACAGGGGATCGGCTACACCTTC. It codes for CASSLQGIGYTF.